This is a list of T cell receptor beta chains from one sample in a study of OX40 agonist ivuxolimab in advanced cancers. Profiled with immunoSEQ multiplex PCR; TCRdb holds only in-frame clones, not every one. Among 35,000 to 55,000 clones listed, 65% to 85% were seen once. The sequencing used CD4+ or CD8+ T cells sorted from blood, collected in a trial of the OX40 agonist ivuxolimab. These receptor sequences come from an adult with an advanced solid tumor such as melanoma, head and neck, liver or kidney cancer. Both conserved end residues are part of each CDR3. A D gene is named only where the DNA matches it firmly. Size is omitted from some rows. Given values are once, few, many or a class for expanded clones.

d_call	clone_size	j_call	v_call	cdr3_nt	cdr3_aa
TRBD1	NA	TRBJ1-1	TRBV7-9	TGTGCCAGCAGCCCAACCCGGACAGGGGGAGGCACTGAAGCTTTCTTT	CASSPTRTGGGTEAFF
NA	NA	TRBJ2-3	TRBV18	TGTGCCAGCTCAATTACAGATACGCAGTATTTT	CASSITDTQYF
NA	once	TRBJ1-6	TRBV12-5	TGTGCTAGTGGTTTGCCCGGGGGTGTTGGTAATTCACCCCTCCACTTT	CASGLPGGVGNSPLHF
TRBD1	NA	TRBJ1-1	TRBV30	TGTGCCTGTACCGACGTTCCAGGGGGCTGGGGAAGAGCTTTCTTT	CACTDVPGGWGRAFF
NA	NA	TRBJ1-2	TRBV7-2	TGTGCCAGCAGCGTAGAGGGGGTCAGGAACTATGGCTACACCTTC	CASSVEGVRNYGYTF
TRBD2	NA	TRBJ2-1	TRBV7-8	TGTGCCAGCAGATTTGGGAGGGTTTCCTACAATGAGCAGTTCTTC	CASRFGRVSYNEQFF
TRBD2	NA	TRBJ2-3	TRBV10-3	TGTGCCATCAGTGAATCGGTAGCGGGAGATTTTGATACGCAGTATTTT	CAISESVAGDFDTQYF
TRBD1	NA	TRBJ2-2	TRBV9	TGTGCCAGCAGCAAGACGGGACAGGGAGGATTGGGGGAGCTGTTTTTT	CASSKTGQGGLGELFF
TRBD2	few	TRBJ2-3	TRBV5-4	TGTGCCAGCAACCCGGGACTAGCGGGAGTAGGTACGCAGTATTTT	CASNPGLAGVGTQYF
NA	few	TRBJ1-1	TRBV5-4	TGTGCCAGCAGCTTGGAACAGGGAATGAACACTGAAGCTTTCTTT	CASSLEQGMNTEAFF
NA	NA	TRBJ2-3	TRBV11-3	TGTGCCAGCAGCTTAGGGAGAAGCACAGATACGCAGTATTTT	CASSLGRSTDTQYF
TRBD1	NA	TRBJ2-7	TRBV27	TGTGCCAGCAGTTCGGGACAGGGGACGAGGTACGAGCAGTACTTC	CASSSGQGTRYEQYF
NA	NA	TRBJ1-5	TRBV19	TGTGCCAGTAGTATTCGGGTGGGGGGCAGGGCGGATAGCAATCAGCCCCAGCATTTT	CASSIRVGGRADSNQPQHF
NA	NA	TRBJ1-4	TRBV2	TGTGCCAGCAACGGGGGACTGGCAACTAATGAAAAACTGTTTTTT	CASNGGLATNEKLFF
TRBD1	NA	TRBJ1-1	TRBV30	TGTGCCTCCTCGACAGGGACCACTGAAGCTTTCTTT	CASSTGTTEAFF
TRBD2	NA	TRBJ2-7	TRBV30	TGTGCCTGGACCGGGAGGGTGGCGAACGAGCAGTACTTC	CAWTGRVANEQYF
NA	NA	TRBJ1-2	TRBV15	TGTGCCACCAGCAGTCGTGTGGGGACTAACTATGGCTACACCTTC	CATSSRVGTNYGYTF
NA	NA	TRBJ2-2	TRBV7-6	TGTGCCAGCAGCTTAGACGGCGGAACGAACACCGGGGAGCTGTTTTTT	CASSLDGGTNTGELFF
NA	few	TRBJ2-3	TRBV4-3	TGCGCCAGCAGCCAAGAGGGGGGCGCGGATACGCAGTATTTT	CASSQEGGADTQYF
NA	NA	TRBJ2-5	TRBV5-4	TGTGCCAGCAGCTTAGTACCAAGCGAGACCCAGTACTTC	CASSLVPSETQYF
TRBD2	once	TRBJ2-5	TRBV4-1	TGCGCCAGCAGCCAAGATGGGAGGGCGGGGGAGACCCAGTACTTC	CASSQDGRAGETQYF
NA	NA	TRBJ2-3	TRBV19	TGTGCCAGTAGTACCCAGCAAGGAGGATGGAAAGATACGCAGTATTTT	CASSTQQGGWKDTQYF
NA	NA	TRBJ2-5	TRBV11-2	TGTGCCAGCAGCTTTACTGCGGGTGGAGAGACCCAGTACTTC	CASSFTAGGETQYF
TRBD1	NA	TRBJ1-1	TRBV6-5	TGTGCCAGCAGTCCGACAGGGATCACTGAAGCTTTCTTT	CASSPTGITEAFF
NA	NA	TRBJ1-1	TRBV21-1	TGTGCCGGAGCGTGGAGTCCGGGCGACCTGAACACTGAAGCTTTCTTT	CAGAWSPGDLNTEAFF
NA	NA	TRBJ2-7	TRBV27	TGTGCCAGCTCGAACACCGGGGCAGAATTCGTCTACGAGCAGTACTTC	CASSNTGAEFVYEQYF
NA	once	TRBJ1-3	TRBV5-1	TGCGCCAGCAGCTTGGCACCAGGGGTAGCTCTCTCTGGAAACACCATATATTTT	CASSLAPGVALSGNTIYF
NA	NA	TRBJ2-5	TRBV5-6	TGTGCCAGCAGCTATCAAGAGACCCAGTACTTC	CASSYQETQYF
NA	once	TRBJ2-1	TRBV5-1	TGCGCCAGCAGCTTAAGCCGGGACTGGAATTACAATGAGCAGTTCTTC	CASSLSRDWNYNEQFF
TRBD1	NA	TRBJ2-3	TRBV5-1	TGCGCCAGCAGCCATAGGGGACAGGGGACAGGGGCCGCGGATACGCAGTATTTT	CASSHRGQGTGAADTQYF
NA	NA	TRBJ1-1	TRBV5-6	TGTGCCAGCAGCTCCGGGACCGGCGAGTCTTTCTTT	CASSSGTGESFF
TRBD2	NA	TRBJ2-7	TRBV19	TGTGCCAGTAGTATGAGCGGGAGTAGCCTTTACGAGCAGTACTTC	CASSMSGSSLYEQYF
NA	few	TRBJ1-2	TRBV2	TGTGCCAGCAGTCCAGGGTTTTCGGATGGCTACACCTTC	CASSPGFSDGYTF
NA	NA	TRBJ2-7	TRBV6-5	TGTGCCAGCAGATCCCACCGGGACATCTCCTACGAGCAGTACTTC	CASRSHRDISYEQYF
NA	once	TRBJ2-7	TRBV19	TGTGCCAGTAGTATAGGTCGAGGGGCGAAGCAGTACTTC	CASSIGRGAKQYF
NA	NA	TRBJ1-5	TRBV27	TGTGCCAGCAGTAGGACTAATAGCAATCAGCCCCAGCATTTT	CASSRTNSNQPQHF
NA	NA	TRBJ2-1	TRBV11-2	TGTGCCAGCAGCCCCAGGACTACGACGTCCTACAATGAGCAGTTCTTC	CASSPRTTTSYNEQFF
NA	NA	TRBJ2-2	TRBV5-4	TGTGCCAGCAGCTTCTTTGCTACCGGGGAGCTGTTTTTT	CASSFFATGELFF
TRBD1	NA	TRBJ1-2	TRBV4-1	TGCGCCAGCAGCCAAGGGACAGGGAACTATGGCTACACCTTC	CASSQGTGNYGYTF
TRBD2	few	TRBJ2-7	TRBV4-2	TGTGCCAGCAGCCCCGGGACTAGCGGCTACGAGCAGTACTTC	CASSPGTSGYEQYF
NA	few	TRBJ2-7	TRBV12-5	TGTGCTAGTGGTTTTGGGGGGAGCGAGCAGTACTTC	CASGFGGSEQYF
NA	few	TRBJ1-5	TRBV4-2	TGTGCCAGCAGTACAGTAGAGACTAGCAATCAGCCCCAGCATTTT	CASSTVETSNQPQHF
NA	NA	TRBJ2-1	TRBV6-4	TGTGCCAGCAGTGCCGGGACTCTTCTTCCCAATGAGCAGTTCTTC	CASSAGTLLPNEQFF
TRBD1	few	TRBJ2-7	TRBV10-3	TGTGCCATACGGGACAGGGGGCTCGGGGACGAGCAGTACTTC	CAIRDRGLGDEQYF
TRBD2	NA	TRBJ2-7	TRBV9	TGTGCCAGCAGCGTAGGGATAGCGGGAGATTACGAGCAGTACTTC	CASSVGIAGDYEQYF